This TCR beta chain was profiled in a study of cytomegalovirus exposure and HLA in healthy donors (dated by TCRdb to the late 2010s). About the study as a whole: According to an earlier analysis of 450 to 650 of the donors, about 179 million T cells yielded over 90 million unique TCR beta sequences and approximately 300 Gb of sequence data. Donor age, sex, ethnicity and CMV serostatus were compiled together with the repertoire data. A later analysis re-analyzed previously published TCR beta repertoires from roughly 690 donors and added high-resolution HLA genotyping to study TCR occurrence patterns. A separate validation cohort of 90 to 150 different subjects was used in addition to the roughly 670-subject first cohort. Among the roughly 400 genotyped donors, roughly 80% belonged to the genetic ancestry cluster associated with self-reported Caucasian donors. The study combined high-throughput TCR immunosequencing, statistical association of individual TCRs with disease status, and machine learning to predict cytomegalovirus infection status. Among over 350 genotyped donors of the cohort, an average of 235,054 unique TCR beta nucleotide sequences were sequenced per donor, 15% to 20% of them non-productive. Rather than drawing on any new phenotypic data, the later analysis identified candidate immune exposures from TCR beta sequences and the way those sequences occurred across donors. Roughly 5 DR-DQ haplotypes were treated as single units for association and clustering because of strong linkage in the cohort. The study aimed to test whether cataloging public T cell receptors could reveal signatures of past pathogen exposure. Class I and class II HLA loci were covered by the typing at four-digit resolution. In a later genetic analysis, genome-wide SNP genotypes for about 65% of the roughly 670 donors were used, and that subset was treated as a discovery cohort. Typing coverage differed by locus: A, B, C, DRB1 and DQB1 were typed in roughly 629-630 donors, DQA1 in about 510, DPA1 in approximately 600, and DPB1 in approximately 450. Approximately 300 gigabases of sequencing data and around 80 million unique TCR sequences made up an early release that covered roughly 670 HLA-typed donors. Every repertoire in the discovery cohort had been generated on one and the same sequencing platform. The study profiled the T cell repertoires of about 640 subjects by immunosequencing and related them to cytomegalovirus serostatus. To decide whether each TCR beta V gene segment behaved as functional or pseudogenic, an earlier analysis of some 600 of the donors relied on high-throughput TCR beta sequencing. The investigation overall reported the following: The cohort was sequenced for TCR beta chains only, and without alpha or paired-chain data the features that could be detected were limited. A later analysis found that most CMV-associated TCR beta chains appeared HLA-restricted, with HLA associations seemingly driven largely by CMV exposure. A cluster of highly shared sequence variants was judged likely to be a technical artifact of the sequencing pipeline. In vitro tests confirmed that a few of the cytomegalovirus-associated TCR beta chains recognize cytomegalovirus antigens. Because HLA typing was unavailable for some donors at each locus, only the typed subset was used in association tests. It was suggested by the authors that the approach could potentially be generalized to other disease states and immunological phenotypes. A further reported finding was that TCR beta sequences accurately predicted the HLA-A and HLA-B alleles for most subjects in the first cohort. The only immune exposure information available for the cohort was CMV serostatus. In a later analysis, TCR association rates were found to vary across HLA loci, with the most associated TCRs seen for DRB1 alleles and the fewest for HLA-C alleles. Because counts were too low, approximately 15 rarely observed V segments, including chromosome 9 orphons, were excluded from the earlier analysis of 587 of the donors. When HLA alleles, especially DR and DQ, strongly co-occurred, TCR associations were difficult to assign to individual alleles. In the study, 150 to 200 TCR beta chains were listed as associated with cytomegalovirus. Linkage disequilibrium might explain the correlated functional status among segregating V segments, but an unknown experimental factor could not be excluded. Most TCR sequences were observed very rarely across donors, whereas some public TCRs were present in many individuals. According to a later analysis, parvovirus B19, influenza, CMV and Epstein-Barr virus appeared linked to several top co-occurrence clusters. Compared with the roughly 600-donor mean, donors in an Asian-associated ancestry cluster had fewer N-insertions in productive TCRs, according to a later genetic analysis. A later analysis associated 16,951 TCR beta sequences with specific HLA alleles at a false discovery rate of 0.05. Broadly in line with IMGT annotations, most TCR beta V segments showed up in productive rearrangements about 87% or about 30% of the time in an earlier analysis of several hundred of the donors. A later analysis found that HLA-associated TCR beta chains were more clonally expanded and had lower generation probabilities than equally common non-associated chains. The classifier was reported to diagnose cytomegalovirus status with high specificity and sensitivity in both the original cohort and the validation cohort. V-gene and J-gene trimming of TCR beta chains was associated with a missense DCLRE1C variant in a later genetic analysis, and the association was replicated in an independent cohort. Presence/absence analyses assumed roughly uniform sequencing depth across donors, an assumption that may not hold.

Libraries came from the immunoSEQ multiplex PCR assay. For the multiplex PCR, a mixture combining 60 forward primers for TCR Vbeta segments and 13 reverse primers for TCR Jbeta segments was used. The CDR3 region of rearranged TCR beta genes was amplified from genomic DNA by a multiplex PCR assay. Amplified TCR beta libraries were sequenced as 87-base-pair reads on the Illumina HiSeq System. Per the source publication's procedure: In a later analysis, tens of millions of unique TCR beta chains were counted across the roughly 670 repertoires, and some 10 million of these chains were shared by at least two donors. Raw reads were error-corrected and collapsed into unique sequences by a nearest-neighbor algorithm in which closely related sequences were merged to remove PCR and sequencing errors. CDR3 sequences were aligned to IMGT reference sequences to assign V, D and J gene segments. For a sequence to be retained, a match of at least six nucleotides was required to both a V gene segment and a J gene segment. Rearrangements were classified as productive when the CDR3 lacked stop codons and remained in frame with V and J, and all other rearrangements were classified as non-productive. Following IMGT convention, CDR3 was defined as the stretch from the second conserved V-encoded cysteine up to the conserved J-encoded phenylalanine. In an earlier analysis of just under 600 of the donors, sequences lacking an unambiguous match to a single V gene segment were excluded. An earlier analysis of fewer than 750 of the donors called V segments functional above 56.7% productive rearrangements and segregating when the between-donor standard deviation exceeded 5%. A statistical classification framework was built for diagnosing cytomegalovirus status from the catalog of TCR beta chain sequences. V and J gene assignment, in a later analysis, came from comparing TCR nucleotide sequences with IMGT/GENE-DB human TR gene sequences. The TCRdist pipeline was used in a later analysis to assign CDR3 sequences and most-parsimonious VDJ recombination scenarios. In a later analysis, each TCR beta chain was defined by its CDR3 amino acid sequence together with its V-gene family, and reads without a unique V-gene family were excluded. As a way to deal with suspected cross-contamination and a sequencing artifact, a later analysis dropped 640 or so nucleotide sequences that were highly shared and had low generation probability. A later analysis calculated a clonal expansion index for each public chain from normalized within-repertoire ranks of inferred template counts. In a later analysis, generation probabilities were computed with a VDJ recombination model fitted to out-of-frame rearrangements, and the resulting probabilities were checked against IGoR. A later analysis scored TCR-TCR, TCR-HLA and TCR-CMV co-occurrence with hypergeometric tests, applying a repertoire-size bias correction to TCR pairs. False discovery rates were estimated in a later analysis by permuting HLA or CMV assignments 20 times. In a later analysis, co-occurring TCRs were grouped with DBSCAN, and TCRdist sequence similarity was added when clustering was performed within HLA-allele-positive subsets. For co-occurrence clustering, repertoires with fewer than 30,000 or more than 120,000 public chains were excluded, along with five repertoires with anomalous nucleotide sharing. TCRdb mirrors the immuneACCESS table, restricted to in-frame sequences. Some clones are absent from its copies; in checked studies, under half trace to an unresolved V gene, and the reason for the others is unknown. V, J and clone size are those of that table, while D and trimming were read from the DNA. The sample table contains under 150,000 clones; only one count was recorded for roughly three quarters of them. Roughly 1.6% of the sample is taken by the ten largest.

The cohort was made up of 666 healthy bone marrow donors. All cohort members were sampled while nominally healthy, although unrecorded immune exposures were likely present. The donor tested CMV seronegative and was one of the 352 seronegative cohort members. A peripheral blood sample was collected from each donor, and TCR beta sequencing was performed on peripheral blood mononuclear cells. The Qiagen DNeasy Blood Extraction Kit was used to extract genomic DNA from the blood cell samples. For this clone: Its antigen remains unidentified. No much larger clone is present one base from it, and per-base qualities are unavailable.

The source is a woman between 18 and 30 years old in good health and CMV-seronegative. The sequencing sample was made of PBMCs.

The CDR3 reads CASSTRDPPNTEAFF. The DNA sequence is TGTGCCAGTAGTACCCGGGATCCTCCGAACACTGAAGCTTTCTTT. This chain joins TRBV19 to TRBJ1-1; a confident D gene designation cannot be given. For CDR1 and CDR2, the germline V gene (reference sequence) lists LNHDA and SQIVND. Deletion took 4 bases off V and 1 base off J, with a span of 13 bases between the germline ends. The CDR3 has 15 amino acids, counting the end cysteine and phenylalanine. CDR3 DNA is the only sequence kept; it has 45 bases, read in frame from the first base.